This TCR beta chain was recovered during a study of blood T cell repertoires in COVID-19. About the study: The cDNA or gDNA used as material had been derived from T cells, B-cell-depleted T cells, or PBMCs.

J lost 2 bases, V lost 3 bases, and 7 bases had no gene match. The CDR3 covers 15 residues. The germline V gene has CDR1 SGHRS and CDR2 YFSETQ. TCRdb keeps only in-frame clones here, not all; method: immunoSEQ multiplex PCR. Of 350,000 to 450,000 clones in the sample, roughly 85% were seen once. The receptor's source is a woman between 18 and 30 years old with acute or convalescent COVID-19. Sample: peripheral blood. The J gene is TRBJ2-7, the V gene TRBV5-1; 8 bases match TRBD2. CDR3 residues: CASSYEAGAPYEQYF. The CDR3 nucleotides read TGCGCCAGCAGCTACGAAGCGGGGGCCCCCTACGAGCAGTACTTC.